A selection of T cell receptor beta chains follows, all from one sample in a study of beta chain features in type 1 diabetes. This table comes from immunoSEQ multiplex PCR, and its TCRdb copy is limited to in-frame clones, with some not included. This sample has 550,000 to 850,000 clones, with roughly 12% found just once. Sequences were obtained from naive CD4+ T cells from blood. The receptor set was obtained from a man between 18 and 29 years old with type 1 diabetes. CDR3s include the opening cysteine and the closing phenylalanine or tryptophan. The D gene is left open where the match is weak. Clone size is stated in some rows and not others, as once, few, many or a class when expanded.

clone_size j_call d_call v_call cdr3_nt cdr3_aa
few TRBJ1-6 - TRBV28 TGTGCCAGCAGTTTCGTGGCAGGGACCTCACCCCTCCACTTT CASSFVAGTSPLHF
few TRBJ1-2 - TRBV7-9 TGTGCCAGCAGCTTAGGTGGGCGTAACTATGGCTACACCTTC CASSLGGRNYGYTF
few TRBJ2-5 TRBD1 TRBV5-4 TGTGCCAGCAGCTTGTTGGGGCAACAGGGGAGAGAGACCCAGTACTTC CASSLLGQQGRETQYF
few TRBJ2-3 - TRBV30 TGTGCCTGGAGTCCGAAAGACACAGATACGCAGTATTTT CAWSPKDTDTQYF
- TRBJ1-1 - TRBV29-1 TGCAGCGTCCGGGGAGTCGCTGAAGCTTTCTTT CSVRGVAEAFF
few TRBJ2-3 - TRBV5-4 TGTGCCAGCAGCTTTGGGTCTTCGTATACGCAGTATTTT CASSFGSSYTQYF
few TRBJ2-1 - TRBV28 TGTGCCAGCAGTGAATCAGGCGATGAGCAGTTCTTC CASSESGDEQFF
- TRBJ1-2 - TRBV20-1 TGCAGTGCTAGCGATGGTGGTGGCTACACCTTC CSASDGGGYTF
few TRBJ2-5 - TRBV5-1 TGCGCCAGCAGAATAAACCAAGAGACCCAGTACTTC CASRINQETQYF
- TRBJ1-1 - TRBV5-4 TGTGCCAGCAGCCGTCCGGGAGCCAACACTGAAGCTTTCTTT CASSRPGANTEAFF
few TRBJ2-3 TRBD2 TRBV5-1 TGCGCCAGCAGCTTGAGTGCACTAGCGGACACAGATACGCAGTATTTT CASSLSALADTDTQYF
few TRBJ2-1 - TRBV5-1 TGCGCCAGCAGCGGGGCAGGGATCAACAATGAGCAGTTCTTC CASSGAGINNEQFF
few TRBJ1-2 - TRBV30 TGTGCCTGGCAATCTTGGGAACAGGGCAATGGCTACACCTTC CAWQSWEQGNGYTF
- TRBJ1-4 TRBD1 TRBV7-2 TGTGCCAGCAGCTTAGCGGACAGGGGGGAAAAACTGTTTTTT CASSLADRGEKLFF
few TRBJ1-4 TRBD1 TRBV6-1 TGTGCCAGCAGTGAATTTCTTGTGGGGACAGGGGGGACTAATGAAAAACTGTTTTTT CASSEFLVGTGGTNEKLFF
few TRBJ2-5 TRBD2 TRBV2 TGTGCCAGCCGGAGGGACTATGAAGAGACCCAGTACTTC CASRRDYEETQYF
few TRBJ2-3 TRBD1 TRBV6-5 TGTGCCAGCAGCTCCGGGACAGGGACAGATACGCAGTATTTT CASSSGTGTDTQYF
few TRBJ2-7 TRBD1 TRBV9 TGTGCCAGCAGCGCCGACAGGGCGTTGGAGCAGTACTTC CASSADRALEQYF
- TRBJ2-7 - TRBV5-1 TGCGCCAGCAGCTTCCCTCGGGGCGGGGGCGAAAGCTCCTACGAGCAGTACTTC CASSFPRGGGESSYEQYF
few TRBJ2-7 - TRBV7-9 TGTGCCAGCAGCCCCCCTCCGGGGGAGCAGTACTTC CASSPPPGEQYF
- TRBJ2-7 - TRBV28 TGTGCCAGCACCGTCTGGGGGGTCTCCTACGAGCAGTACTTC CASTVWGVSYEQYF
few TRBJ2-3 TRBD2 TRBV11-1 TGTGCCAGCAGCTTAGGAGCGGGGGGCCGCACAGATACGCAGTATTTT CASSLGAGGRTDTQYF
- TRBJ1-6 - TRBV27 TGTGCCAGCAGTTTGTCCGGGGCCGGTAATTCACCCCTCCACTTT CASSLSGAGNSPLHF
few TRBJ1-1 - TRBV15 TGTGCCACCAGCAGAGATTGGGGTAGCACTTTCTTT CATSRDWGSTFF
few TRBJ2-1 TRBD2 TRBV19 TGTGCCAGTAGCTCAGGACTAGCCAACAATGAGCAGTTCTTC CASSSGLANNEQFF
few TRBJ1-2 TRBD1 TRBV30 TGTGCCTGGAGTGTACGAGGGGGCGACTATGGCTACACCTTC CAWSVRGGDYGYTF
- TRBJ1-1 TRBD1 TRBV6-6 TGTGCCACCGCTGGGGGACAGTGGGTGAACACTGAAGCTTTCTTT CATAGGQWVNTEAFF
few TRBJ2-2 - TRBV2 TGTGCCAGCAGACTCGACTTCATCGGGGAGCTGTTTTTT CASRLDFIGELFF
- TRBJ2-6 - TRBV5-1 TGCGCCAGCAGCTTGCCTCAGGGATCTGGGGCCAACGTCCTGACTTTC CASSLPQGSGANVLTF
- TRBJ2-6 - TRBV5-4 TGTGCCAGCAGCTTTGCTGGGCAGTACTCTGGGGCCAACGTCCTGACTTTC CASSFAGQYSGANVLTF
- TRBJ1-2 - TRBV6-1 TGTGCCAGCAGTGACTATGGCTACACCTTC CASSDYGYTF
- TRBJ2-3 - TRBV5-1 TGCGCCAGCAGCTTGCGGGGGGCCAACACAGATACGCAGTATTTT CASSLRGANTDTQYF
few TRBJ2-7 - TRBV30 TGTGCCTGGAGTGGACAGTCCTACGAGCAGTACTTC CAWSGQSYEQYF
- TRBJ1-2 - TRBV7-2 TGTGCCAGCAGCTCCCGGGACATCGATGGCTACACCTTC CASSSRDIDGYTF
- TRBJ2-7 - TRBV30 TGTGCCTGGAGTTTAAGGACAGACCAGTACTTC CAWSLRTDQYF
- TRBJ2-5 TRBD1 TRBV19 TGTGCCAGTAGTACCGGACAGGGCCCTTACCAAGAGACCCAGTACTTC CASSTGQGPYQETQYF
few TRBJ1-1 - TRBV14 TGTGCCAGCAGCCAAGATGGACTCAGGGTATCCGGCACTGAAGCTTTCTTT CASSQDGLRVSGTEAFF
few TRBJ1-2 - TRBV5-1 TGCGCCAGCAGCCCAAAGACGGATCGAATCTATGGCTACACCTTC CASSPKTDRIYGYTF
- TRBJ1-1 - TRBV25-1 TGTGCCAGCAGTGAGGCAGGGGCGCACCCAGAAGCTTTCTTT CASSEAGAHPEAFF
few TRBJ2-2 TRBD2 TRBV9 TGTGCCAGCAGCGTAGGGAGCATTCCGGGGGGGAACACCGGGGAGCTGTTTTTT CASSVGSIPGGNTGELFF
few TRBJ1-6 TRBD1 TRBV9 TGTGCCAGCTCGTACGGACAGGGGACTAATTCACCCCTCCACTTT CASSYGQGTNSPLHF
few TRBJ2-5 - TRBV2 TGTGCCAGCAGTAGGCAGGGACAAGAGACCCAGTACTTC CASSRQGQETQYF
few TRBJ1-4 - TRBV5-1 TGCGCCAGCAGCTTGGGGCAGCCCAATAATGAAAAACTGTTTTTT CASSLGQPNNEKLFF